A single sample gave rise to the 5 T cell receptor beta chains below, sequenced in a study of cytomegalovirus exposure and HLA in healthy donors. Researchers ran the PCR with 60 Vbeta and 13 Jbeta primers. Libraries were prepared by immunoSEQ multiplex PCR; TCRdb keeps only in-frame clonotypes and omits some of them. In the table there are about 160,000 clones, 60% to 80% of which are singletons. The specimen sequenced was PBMCs. These receptors were taken from a male donor in good health and CMV-seronegative.

The CDR3 nucleotides are TGTGCCAGCACCCCAGGAAGGGGCACATCTGAAGCTTTCTTT. Amino acids: CASTPGRGTSEAFF. V gene TRBV27 combines with J gene TRBJ1-1, with D perhaps TRBD1 (5 bases). Trimming removed 7 bases at V and 6 bases at J, with 18 bases between. CDR3 length equals 14 residues. CDR1 and CDR2 (germline): MNHEY, SMNVEV (reference sequence).

J is TRBJ1-2 and V is TRBV5-1, with D perhaps matching TRBD1 (6 bases). V shed 4 bases and J shed 4 bases, with 17 bases lying between them. The CDR3 has 15 residues. Germline CDR1 reads SGHRS; CDR2 reads YFSETQ. Here the CDR3 DNA reads TGCGCCAGCAGCATAGGAACCAGGGGTGGCTATGGCTACACCTTC. Translated: CASSIGTRGGYGYTF.

This chain connects TRBV29-1 to TRBJ1-1; D might be TRBD1 (6 bases). Looked up from germline, CDR1 is SQVTM and CDR2 is ANQGSEA. The CDR3 totals 13 residues. Trimming shortened V by 4 bases and J by 5 bases, and 14 bases separated the two germline ends. CDR3 residues: CSVGKEGGTEAFF. The CDR3 DNA is TGCAGCGTTGGAAAAGAAGGGGGTACTGAAGCTTTCTTT.

V usage is TRBV19 and J usage is TRBJ1-2; 9 bases map to TRBD1. In germline, CDR1 is LNHDA, CDR2 SQIVND (reference sequence). V lost 8 bases, J lost 6 bases, and 4 bases stayed unmatched. The CDR3 totals 12 residues. The CDR3: CASWTGDDGYTF. As DNA, the CDR3 is TGTGCCAGTTGGACAGGGGATGATGGCTACACCTTC.

The rearrangement joins TRBV4-1 to TRBJ2-5, with D possibly being TRBD2 (5 bases). The CDR3 consists of 13 residues. Trimming stripped 0 bases from V and 5 bases from J, with 7 bases between. The germline V gene encodes CDR1 MGHRA and CDR2 YSYEKL. The CDR3: CASSQDGLETQYF. The CDR3 DNA is TGCGCCAGCAGCCAAGACGGACTTGAGACCCAGTACTTC.